This T cell receptor beta chain was obtained from a study of beta chain features in type 1 diabetes. General study results and limits: Diminished insertions and augmented deletions at VDJ junctions characterized type 1 diabetes patients.

On this clone itself: Antigen unknown.

Trimming cost V 8 bases and J 5 bases; bases outside gene matches: 5. The CDR3 is 12 amino acids. CDR1 LNHDA and CDR2 SQIVND come from the germline V gene (reference sequence). The investigators reverse transcribed all of the isolated RNA, so they sequenced expressed TCRB transcripts. Sequencing was performed with immunoSEQ multiplex PCR; in TCRdb, only in-frame clones are kept and a portion is missing. Of about 900,000 clones listed, about a sixth are singletons. In total, each donor contributed a single heparinised blood draw that averaged around 100 mL. CD4+ naive, central memory, regulatory and stem cell-like memory cells were sorted via CD45RO/CCR7/CD25/CD127/CD95/CD27.

The origin of this receptor is a woman younger than 35 in good health. J is TRBJ2-5 and V is TRBV19, with 7 bases matching TRBD2. The sequencing sample was made of naive CD4+ T cells from blood. The CDR3, as DNA: TGTGCCAGTGGACTAGTCCGGGAGACCCAGTACTTC. It codes for CASGLVRETQYF.